This T cell receptor (beta chain) was recovered during a study of T cells after yellow fever vaccination. Study results and limitations: One caveat is that FACS-sorted repertoires could contain abundant clonotypes contaminating from the bulk population. Most clones from primary vaccination were detected again post-booster (around 95% CD4, about 88% CD8). A minor fraction of clonotypes spanned both CD4 and CD8 compartments.

TCRdb reprocessed the 5' RACE reads with MiXCR, giving one entry per CDR3 protein. The sample records 300,000 to 350,000 distinct CDR3 sequences, 3.5% to 4.5% being singletons. This clonotype was observed a handful of times. Its antigen is unknown. Germline loops: CDR1 SEHNR, CDR2 FQNEAQ (reference sequence). The CDR3 runs to 17 residues. V lost 1 base to trimming and J lost 1 base, with 14 bases between them. The TCR originated in a man between 18 and 29 years old who received the YFV17D yellow fever vaccine. V usage is TRBV7-9 and J usage is TRBJ2-4; possible D gene TRBD1, 6 bases. Sequencing was performed on PBMCs, taken 5 days after the yellow fever booster vaccination. For the CDR3, the DNA is TGTGCCAGCAGCTTAGGTCAGGGGCGAGGCGCCAAAAACATTCAGTACTTC. It yields the protein CASSLGQGRGAKNIQYF.